This TCR beta chain was recovered during a study of blood T cell repertoires in COVID-19. In the study overall: Collection of acute and convalescent COVID-19 samples took place in the United States, Italy and Spain. T cells, B-cell-depleted T cells, or PBMCs supplied cDNA or gDNA.

The CDR3 totals 17 residues. Germline V CDR1 and CDR2: SGHAT, FQNNGV. The V gene lost 3 bases and the J gene lost 2 bases, with 19 bases spanning the gap. In the authors' workflow: Researchers report that nucleated cell counts were estimated from reference gene primer amplification. Sequencing was performed with immunoSEQ multiplex PCR; in TCRdb, only in-frame clones are kept and a portion is missing. The V and J calls and clone size come from that table; D and trimming were worked out from the DNA. The sample lists around 350,000 clones, about 88% seen once, with over 2.5% in the top ten. Sequencing was performed on peripheral blood. The TCR sequence derives from a human donor in a cohort sampled during active COVID-19. The chain carries TRBV11-2 and TRBJ1-2, with D tentatively TRBD1 (6 bases). In nucleotides, the CDR3 is TGTGCCAGCAGCTTGATTGGTGGGCGGGGGCGCAACTATGGCTACACCTTC. It is translated as CASSLIGGRGRNYGYTF.